Sequencing of this T cell receptor beta chain was carried out in a study of vaccination and CD4 T cells after COVID-19. Study as a whole: Convalescent patients gave post-COVID blood a median approximately 100 days post-diagnosis, range 35 to 161. Post-vaccination specimens were collected at a median of around 72 days following dose two (range 14 to 241).

This CDR3 comprises 15 residues. V was pared by 2 bases and J by 4 bases, with 5 bases of the junction left unmatched. CDR1 SGHRS and CDR2 YFSETQ come from the germline V gene. The treatment denotes: roughly 11-day PBMC culture with coronavirus spike peptide pools or control peptides (ViraFEST assay). The Oncomine TCR Beta short-read assay sequenced DNA from cultured CD4+ T cells. Researchers extracted genomic DNA from CD4+ T cells that had been cultured. TCRdb re-derived calls from the PCR reads in MiXCR, one entry per CDR3 protein. This table holds 20,000 to 25,000 distinct CDR3 sequences, roughly 50% found once. In regard to this clonotype: Its antigen is not known.

Findings and limits, study-wide: Spike mono-reactivity was the property of 304 of 307 vaccine-specific clones in convalescent patients.

This TCR derives from a human donor who had recovered from COVID-19. The rearrangement joins TRBV5-1 to TRBJ2-3, with 9 bases fitting TRBD2. The sample consisted of CD4+ T cells from blood, cultured in vitro. In DNA form, the CDR3 reads TGCGCCAGCAGCTTCCTTAGCGGGAGCGCAGATACGCAGTATTTT. Protein: CASSFLSGSADTQYF.